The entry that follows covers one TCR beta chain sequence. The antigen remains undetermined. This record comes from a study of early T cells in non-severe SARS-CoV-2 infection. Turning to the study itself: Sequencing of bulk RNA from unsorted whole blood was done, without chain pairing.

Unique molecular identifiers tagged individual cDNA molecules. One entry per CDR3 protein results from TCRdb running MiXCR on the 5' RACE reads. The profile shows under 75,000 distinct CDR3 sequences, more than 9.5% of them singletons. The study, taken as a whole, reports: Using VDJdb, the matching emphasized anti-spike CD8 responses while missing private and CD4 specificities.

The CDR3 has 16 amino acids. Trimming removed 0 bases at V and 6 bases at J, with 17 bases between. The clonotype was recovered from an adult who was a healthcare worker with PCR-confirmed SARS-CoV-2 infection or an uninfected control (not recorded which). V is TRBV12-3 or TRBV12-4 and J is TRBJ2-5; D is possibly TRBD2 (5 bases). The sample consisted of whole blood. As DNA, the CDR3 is TGTGCCAGCAGTTTAGCGGGCAGAAGGAGGTATAAGACCCAGTACTTC. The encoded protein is CASSLAGRRRYKTQYF.